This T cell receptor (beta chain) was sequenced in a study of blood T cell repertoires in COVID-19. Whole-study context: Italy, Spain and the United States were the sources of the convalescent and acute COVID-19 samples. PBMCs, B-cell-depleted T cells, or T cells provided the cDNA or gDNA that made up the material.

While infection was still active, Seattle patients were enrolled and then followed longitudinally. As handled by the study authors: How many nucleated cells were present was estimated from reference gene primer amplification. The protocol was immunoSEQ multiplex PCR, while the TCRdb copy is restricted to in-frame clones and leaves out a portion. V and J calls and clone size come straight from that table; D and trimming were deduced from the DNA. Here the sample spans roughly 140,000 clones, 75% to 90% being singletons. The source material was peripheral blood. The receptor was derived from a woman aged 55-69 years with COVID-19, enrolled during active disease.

The CDR3 nucleotides read TGTGCCAGCAGCCCGGTCCCATACGAGCAGTACTTC. Translating gives CASSPVPYEQYF. The rearrangement uses TRBV12-3 or TRBV12-4 and TRBJ2-7; D uncertain. This CDR3 spans 12 amino acids. Trimming left V 6 bases short and J 4 bases short, with 10 bases between.